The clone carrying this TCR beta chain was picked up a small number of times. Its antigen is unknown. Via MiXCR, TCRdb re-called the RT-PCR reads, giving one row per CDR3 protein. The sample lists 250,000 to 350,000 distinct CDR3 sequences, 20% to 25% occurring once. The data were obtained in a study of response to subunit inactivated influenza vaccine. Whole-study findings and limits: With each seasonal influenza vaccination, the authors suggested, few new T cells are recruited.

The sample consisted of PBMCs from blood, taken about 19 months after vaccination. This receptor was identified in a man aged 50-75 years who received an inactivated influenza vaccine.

The CDR3 DNA is TGCAGTGCTATTAGTGGGCTTGGGAATTCACCCCTCCACTTT. It specifies CSAISGLGNSPLHF. The V gene is TRBV20-1, the J gene TRBJ1-6, with D unclear. With 4 bases removed from V and 7 bases from J, the gap between germline ends came to 14 bases. Germline V CDR1 and CDR2: DFQATT, SNEGSKA (reference sequence). The CDR3 contains 14 residues.